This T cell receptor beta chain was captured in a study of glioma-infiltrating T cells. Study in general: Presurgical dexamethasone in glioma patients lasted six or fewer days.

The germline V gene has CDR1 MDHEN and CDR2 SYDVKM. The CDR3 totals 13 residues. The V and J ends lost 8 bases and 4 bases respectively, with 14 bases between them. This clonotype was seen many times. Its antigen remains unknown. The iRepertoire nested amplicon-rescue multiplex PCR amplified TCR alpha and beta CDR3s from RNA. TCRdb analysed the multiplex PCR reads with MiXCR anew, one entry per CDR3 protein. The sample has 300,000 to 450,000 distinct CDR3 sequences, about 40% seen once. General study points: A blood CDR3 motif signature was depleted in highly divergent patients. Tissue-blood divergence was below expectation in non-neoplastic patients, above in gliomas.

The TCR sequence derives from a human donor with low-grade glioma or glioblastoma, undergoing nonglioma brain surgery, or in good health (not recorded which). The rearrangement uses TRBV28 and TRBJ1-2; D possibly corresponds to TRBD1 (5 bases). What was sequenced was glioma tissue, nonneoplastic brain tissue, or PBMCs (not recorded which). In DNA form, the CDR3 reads TGTGCCAGCCAACCGGGACCCACCTATGGCTACACCTTC. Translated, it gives CASQPGPTYGYTF.